A single sample is the source of the 15 T cell receptor beta chains below, sequenced in a study of vaccination effects on CD4 cells after COVID-19. Measured with immunoSEQ multiplex PCR; TCRdb has only the in-frame clones, and not every one. The data contain 50,000 to 75,000 clones, 72% of them singletons. For these TCRs, the target antigens are not known. Scientists isolated CD4+ T cells after a roughly 9-day culture period ended. The input for sequencing was CD4+ T cells from PBMCs cultured without peptide, taken before COVID-19 vaccination. The receptor source for this set is a human donor who had a prior SARS-CoV-2 infection.

V and J are TRBV30 and TRBJ1-2; the D is unclear. This CDR3 spans 13 amino acids. The V and J ends lost 8 bases and 5 bases respectively, with 18 bases between them. In germline, CDR1 is GTSNPN, CDR2 SVGIG (reference sequence). The CDR3 region is CARSEGLRYGYTF. CDR3 DNA sequence: TGTGCCCGGTCGGAAGGGTTGCGGTATGGCTACACCTTC.

J is TRBJ2-5 and V is TRBV6-5; D possibly uses TRBD1 or TRBD2 (5 bases each). The CDR3 has 15 residues. The V end lost 5 bases, the J end lost 2 bases, and 15 bases lay between the germline ends. The germline V gene has CDR1 MNHEY and CDR2 SVGAGI. The CDR3 loop reads CASSPQVWGQETQYF. As DNA, the CDR3 is TGTGCCAGCAGTCCCCAAGTCTGGGGGCAAGAGACCCAGTACTTC.

The chain has TRBV9 and TRBJ2-5; D remains ambiguous. This CDR3 is 17 amino acids long. Germline CDR1 SGDLS, CDR2 YYNGEE. The V gene lost 0 bases and the J gene lost 0 bases, with 15 bases spanning the gap. The CDR3 coding sequence is TGTGCCAGCAGCGTAGGTGCGTCCCGCCAATACCAAGAGACCCAGTACTTC. Translated, it gives CASSVGASRQYQETQYF.

V usage is TRBV5-5 and J usage is TRBJ1-4, with 7 nucleotides matching TRBD1. The germline CDR1 and CDR2 sequences are SGHKS and YYEKEE (reference sequence). This CDR3 spans 15 amino acids. The ends lost 1 base at V and 3 bases at J; junction bases unmatched: 3. Here the CDR3 reads CASSLRGTANEKLFF. DNA for the CDR3: TGTGCCAGCAGCTTGCGCGGGACAGCTAATGAAAAACTGTTTTTT.

This chain joins TRBV10-3 and TRBJ1-4; D may be TRBD1 (6 bases). The CDR3 has 15 residues. Per the germline V gene, CDR1 is ENHRY and CDR2 is SYGVKD. Trimming removed 3 bases at V and 7 bases at J, with 15 bases between. The CDR3 protein is CAISDPRGEGEKLFF. In nucleotides, the CDR3 is TGTGCCATCAGTGATCCGAGGGGGGAAGGTGAAAAACTGTTTTTT.

This chain joins TRBV11-3 and TRBJ2-3; D not certain. Germline CDR1 is SGHNT and CDR2 is YENEEA. The CDR3 runs to 15 residues. The V and J ends lost 3 bases and 2 bases respectively, with 12 bases between them. In nucleotides, the CDR3 is TGTGCCAGCAGCTTCGATGGCGAAAACACAGATACGCAGTATTTT. The encoded protein is CASSFDGENTDTQYF.

By sample fraction, this clone is medium-sized. The chain couples TRBV10-3 to TRBJ1-6, with D perhaps matching TRBD1 (6 bases). The CDR3 has 12 residues. Trimming took 7 bases from V and 9 from J, leaving 10 bases between them. Germline CDR1 reads ENHRY; CDR2 reads SYGVKD. CDR3 sequence reads: CAINRVGSPLHF. CDR3 bases: TGTGCCATCAACAGGGTGGGTTCACCCCTCCACTTT.

This clone has more than one count but fewer than ten. The J gene is TRBJ2-3, the V gene TRBV7-9; the match to TRBD1 covers 7 bases. Germline V gives CDR1 SEHNR, CDR2 FQNEAQ (reference sequence). The CDR3 consists of 15 residues. The trim removed 0 bases at V and 1 base at J, leaving 1 base unmatched. CDR3 sequence reads: CASSLARGRTDTQYF. In DNA, the CDR3 is TGTGCCAGCAGCTTAGCAAGGGGGCGCACAGATACGCAGTATTTT.

In this sample, this clone turned up once. This chain uses TRBV5-5 with TRBJ2-1; maybe TRBD1 (5 bases). This CDR3 region has 14 residues. From germline, CDR1 is SGHKS and CDR2 YYEKEE (reference sequence). The V end was cut by 2 bases, the J end by 5 bases, with 11 bases between. In nucleotides, the CDR3 is TGTGCCAGCAGCTTTTCTGGCAGGGACAATGAGCAGTTCTTC. It specifies CASSFSGRDNEQFF.

The V and J genes are TRBV4-1 and TRBJ2-3; 9 bases align to TRBD2. Trimming removed 4 bases from V and 7 bases from J; junction bases left unmatched: 12. In germline, CDR1 is MGHRA, CDR2 YSYEKL. This CDR3 region has 16 residues. This chain's CDR3 is CASSPGVAGVFHTQYF. The CDR3 DNA sequence: TGCGCCAGCAGCCCTGGAGTAGCGGGAGTGTTCCATACGCAGTATTTT.

The chain uses TRBV2 and TRBJ1-4; 8 bases match TRBD1. Germline loops: CDR1 SNHLY, CDR2 FYNNEI. This CDR3 region has 14 residues. Trimming cost V 8 bases and J 3 bases; bases outside gene matches: 5. The chain's CDR3 is CASGQGRSNEKLFF. In DNA, the CDR3 is TGTGCCAGCGGACAGGGTCGGTCTAATGAAAAACTGTTTTTT.

This clone appeared a few times. The V and J genes are TRBV18 and TRBJ2-1; 10 bases are shared with TRBD2. With 0 bases clipped from V and 7 bases from J, the junction kept 6 bases outside the gene matches. Germline lookup yields CDR1 KGHSH and CDR2 LQKENI. This CDR3 has 16 residues. The CDR3 region has the DNA TGTGCCAGCTCACCACCGAACCTAGCGGGGGTGAATGAGCAGTTCTTC. This sequence encodes CASSPPNLAGVNEQFF.

V and J are TRBV28 and TRBJ2-3; 7 bases are shared with TRBD2. V lost 6 bases to trimming and J lost 3 bases; unmatched junction nucleotides: 9. The germline V gene encodes CDR1 MDHEN and CDR2 SYDVKM. The CDR3 is 15 amino acids. CDR3 region: CASSQSSGFTDTQYF. The CDR3 bases are TGTGCCAGCAGCCAGTCTAGCGGATTTACAGATACGCAGTATTTT.

In this sample, this clone turned up a few times. This chain links TRBV30 with TRBJ1-6; D call uncertain. Trimming stripped 0 bases from V and 1 base from J, with 4 bases between. The CDR3 contains 14 residues. From germline, CDR1 is GTSNPN and CDR2 SVGIG (reference sequence). DNA for the CDR3: TGTGCCTGGAGTGTGAGATCCTATAATTCACCCCTCCACTTT. Translation gives CAWSVRSYNSPLHF. Variable domain in full (rest from reference TRBV30 and TRBJ1-6): SQTIHQWPATLVQPVGSPLSLECTVEGTSNPNLYWYRQAAGRGLQLLFYSVGIGQISSEVPQNLSASRPQDRQFILSSKKLLLSDSGFYLCAWSVRSYNSPLHFGNGTRLTVT.

As for this clone: Other DNA sequences from this sample encode an identical CDR3 as well. The chain combines TRBV6-5 with TRBJ1-5, with D unresolved. This CDR3 is 13 amino acids long. V lost 2 bases and J lost 2, with 4 bases in between. CDR1 and CDR2 from the germline V gene are MNHEY and SVGAGI. The CDR3 sequence is CASSYTGNQPQHF. CDR3 sequence (DNA): TGTGCCAGCAGTTACACAGGCAATCAGCCCCAGCATTTT.